This T cell receptor beta chain stems from a study of blood T cell repertoires in COVID-19 (dated by TCRdb to 2019 to 2021). With respect to the entire study: Collaborator samples came from the United States, Italy and Spain and covered acute and convalescent phases of COVID-19. The dataset comprised deeply sampled blood TCRbeta repertoires from subjects exposed to, actively infected with, or recovered from COVID-19. Samples came from the ongoing ImmuneRACE study (first 160 participants) plus 1,254 subjects from 6 global collaborators. Where available, HLA class I and class II types were obtained from metadata supplied by the sample provider rather than from assay-based typing. A de-identified subject ID, COVID-19 status, age in years and sex were almost always included in the sample metadata. The repertoires were released in a freely available public database meant as a resource for research on the immune response to SARS-CoV-2. The prospective study material was composed of cDNA or gDNA derived from T cells, B-cell-depleted T cells, or PBMCs.

Here is what the overall study found, with its caveats: The quantity of clinical and demographic metadata differed by source and by participant and was supplied without curation.

Each collaborating institution followed its own protocols to collect whole blood in K2EDTA tubes. For TCRbeta analysis, collaborators shipped samples in one of three forms: frozen whole blood, isolated PBMCs, or DNA extracted from either of those sample types. TCRbeta CDR3 regions were amplified from genomic DNA using the immunoSEQ Assay, a bias-controlled multiplex PCR. The authors' pipeline ran thus. The number of nucleated cells in each sample was estimated by amplification of reference gene primers within the assay. To quantify the absolute abundance of each unique TCRbeta CDR3 rearrangement, sequence reads were collapsed and filtered. Productive Simpson clonality was computed per sample as the square root of Simpson's diversity index over productive rearrangements. Entries here come from immuneACCESS through TCRdb and include only in-frame sequences with V and J called. Some clones fail to appear in such tables; in the studies checked, an unresolved V gene covers under half of the shortfall, and the cause of the remainder is unknown. That table gives V, J and clone size, and the DNA gave D and trimming. Across this sample there are 13,000 to 15,000 clones, with approximately 87% seen only once. Of the sample, 15% to 20% falls within the top ten clones.

CDR1 and CDR2, per the germline V gene (reference sequence), are SEHNR and FQNEAQ. V loses 5 bases at its end and J loses 1 base; junction bases beyond the gene matches: 4. The CDR3 has 14 amino acids, counting the end cysteine and phenylalanine. Only the CDR3 DNA is retained, 42 bases long and in frame from the first base. By its share of the sample, this clone is medium-sized (0.01 to 0.1%). Its target antigen remains unknown. No clone much larger than this one lies a single base away; base qualities are absent. The rearrangement joined TRBV7-9 to TRBJ2-7, and TRBD1 matches 8 of the central bases. This TCR was sampled from a man aged 40-49 years with active or convalescent COVID-19. The sample taken for sequencing was peripheral blood. The nucleotide sequence reads as follows: TGTGCCAGCAGCCCGGACAGGGCTTCCTACGAGCAGTACTTC. Protein translation: CASSPDRASYEQYF.